This passage covers 10 T cell receptor beta chains from one sample sequenced in a study of CXCR3-negative and CXCR3-positive naive CD8 T cells. Libraries of TRB cDNA were made by 5' RACE and carried UMIs. TCRdb re-called the 5' RACE reads and catalogs CDR3 proteins one per entry, DNA excluded. This repertoire includes 100,000 to 150,000 distinct CDR3 sequences. Sequencing used naive CXCR3- CD8+ T cells from blood. Documented subset: CD45RO-CCR7+CD27+CD95- naive CD8+ T cells lacking CXCR3 (TNR3-). These receptors were obtained from a human donor in good health. Some clones in this sample may be carry-over from other donors' samples.

V and J are TRBV7-8 and TRBJ2-5; with no DNA, the TCRdb D assignment of TRBD1 cannot be verified. The V gene's germline CDR1 is SGHVS and CDR2 FQNEAQ. This CDR3 has 16 residues. The CDR3 loop is CASSLGLDRGKETQYF.

V gene TRBV19 combines with J gene TRBJ2-3. CDR1 is LNHDA and CDR2 is SQIVND in the germline V gene (reference sequence). The CDR3 runs to 11 residues. The CDR3 reads CASSVPDTQYF. The entire variable domain, with the rest obtained from reference TRBV19 and TRBJ2-3, is as follows: DGGITQSPKYLFRKEGQNVTLSCEQNLNHDAMYWYRQDPGQGLRLIYYSQIVNDFQKGDIAEGYSVSREKKESFPLTVTSAQKNPTAFYLCASSVPDTQYFGPGTRLTVL.

The rearrangement uses TRBV27 and TRBJ2-2; as DNA is missing, the TRBD1 call by TCRdb cannot be tested. This CDR3 region has 13 residues. CDR1 is MNHEY and CDR2 is SMNVEV in the germline V gene (reference sequence). The CDR3 protein is CASSSRYTGELFF.

The chain uses TRBV12-3 or TRBV12-4 and TRBJ1-2; TCRdb reports TRBD1, a call that lacks DNA to check it against. This CDR3 region has 15 residues. CDR3 sequence reads: CASSHSGTGYYGYTF.

This rearrangement joins TRBV6-6 to TRBJ1-2; the TRBD1 assignment by TCRdb is unverifiable without DNA. From germline, CDR1 is MNHNY and CDR2 SVGAGI (reference sequence). This CDR3 is 15 amino acids long. The CDR3 loop reads CASTLWGTGLNGYTF.

The rearrangement joins TRBV5-1 to TRBJ2-1; TCRdb designates TRBD2, a call that cannot be tested without DNA. Germline CDR1 SGHRS, CDR2 YFSETQ. The CDR3 has 14 amino acids. CDR3 residues: CASSFTSGSNEQFF. Full variable domain (outside the CDR3, taken from reference TRBV5-1 and TRBJ2-1): KAGVTQTPRYLIKTRGQQVTLSCSPISGHRSVSWYQQTPGQGLQFLFEYFSETQRNKGNFPGRFSGRQFSNSRSEMNVSTLELGDSALYLCASSFTSGSNEQFFGPGTRLTVL.

This CDR3 is CASSARDGVYEQYF. The genes are TRBV4-2 and TRBJ2-7; TCRdb outputs TRBD1, but without DNA this stays unchecked. The CDR3 loop spans 14 amino acids. CDR1 and CDR2 (germline): LGHNA, YNFKEQ.

This chain joins TRBV24-1 and TRBJ2-2; no DNA is available, so the TRBD2 call from TCRdb remains unchecked. Germline CDR1 is KGHDR and CDR2 is SFDVKD. The CDR3 spans 14 residues. The CDR3 protein is CATSDLAWSGELFF.

The gene calls are TRBV29-1 and TRBJ2-7. Germline V gene data show CDR1 as SQVTM and CDR2 as ANQGSEA. The CDR3 is 12 residues long. The CDR3 protein is CSVDSDGDEQYF.

The J gene is TRBJ2-1, the V gene TRBV15. CDR1 and CDR2 from the germline V gene are LNHNV and YYDKDF (reference sequence). CDR3 length: 15 residues. CDR3 protein: CATSRAPTGWNEQFF.